Below are 14 T cell receptor beta chains sequenced from a single sample in a study of blood T cell repertoires in COVID-19. The repertoire was sequenced with immunoSEQ multiplex PCR; TCRdb's copy has only in-frame clones and lacks some. The sample consists of roughly 160,000 clones, roughly 84% of them appearing once. Sequencing was performed on peripheral blood. All receptors derive from a man aged 40-49 years with acute or convalescent COVID-19.

The chain is built from TRBV13 and TRBJ1-6; possible D gene TRBD1, 6 bases. Per the germline V gene, CDR1 is PRHDT and CDR2 is FYEKMQ (reference sequence). V lost 3 bases, J lost 11 bases, and 17 bases lay in between. The CDR3 length is 15 residues. The CDR3, as DNA: TGTGCCAGCAGCTTTAGGAAAGGGGGAAACCCACCCCTCCACTTT. Translating gives CASSFRKGGNPPLHF.

The chain links TRBV3-1 (or the pseudogene TRBV3-2) to TRBJ1-1; a weak D match, TRBD1 (6 bases). V was cut by 8 bases and J by 11 bases, with 24 bases left in between. Germline values: CDR1 LGHDT, CDR2 YNNKEL (reference sequence). This CDR3 is 14 amino acids long. The CDR3 reads CASGTSGVRGFAFF. The CDR3 coding sequence is TGTGCCAGCGGAACTTCAGGGGTAAGGGGTTTCGCTTTCTTT.

The CDR3 nucleotides are TGTGCCACCAGCAGAGCTTCGGGACAGGGAGGTTCAGCTTTCTTT. Its translation is CATSRASGQGGSAFF. The rearrangement joins TRBV15 to TRBJ1-1, with 9 bases fitting TRBD1. The germline V gene has CDR1 LNHNV and CDR2 YYDKDF (reference sequence). The V gene end was trimmed by 1 base and the J gene end by 10 bases; junction bases not matched to a gene: 10. CDR3 length: 15 residues. Full variable domain (outside the CDR3, taken from reference TRBV15 and TRBJ1-1): DAMVIQNPRYQVTQFGKPVTLSCSQTLNHNVMYWYQQKSSQAPKLLFHYYDKDFNNEADTPDNFQSRRPNTSFCFLDIRSPGLGDTAMYLCATSRASGQGGSAFFGQGTRLTVV.

The CDR3 nucleotides read TGTGCCAGCAGTTCAACAGGGAGCCGGCTGGGCACTGAAGCTTTCTTT. This sequence encodes CASSSTGSRLGTEAFF. This chain joins TRBV6-5 and TRBJ1-1; possibly TRBD1 for D (6 bases). Germline-derived CDR1 and CDR2 are MNHEY and SVGAGI. This CDR3 contains 16 residues. Trimming cost V 4 bases and J 4 bases, with 19 bases left between them.

This clone came up a few times. This chain joins TRBV6-1 and TRBJ1-1; D is perhaps TRBD1 (5 bases). V was trimmed by 2 bases and J by 12 bases, leaving 10 bases between them. Germline loops: CDR1 MNHNS, CDR2 SASEGT. CDR3 length: 11 residues. The CDR3 DNA follows: TGTGCCAGCAGTGAAACCAGGGCGCCTTTCTTT. It encodes CASSETRAPFF.

This chain connects TRBV30 to TRBJ2-7; tentatively, D is TRBD2 (5 bases). The V end was cut by 5 bases, the J end by 2 bases, with 10 bases between. Per germline, CDR1 GTSNPN and CDR2 SVGIG (reference sequence). The CDR3 is 12 amino acids. The CDR3 reads CAWGSSPYEQYF. DNA for the CDR3: TGTGCCTGGGGGAGCTCTCCCTACGAGCAGTACTTC.

The chain carries TRBV6-1 and TRBJ2-2, with 11 bases fitting TRBD2. This CDR3 contains 19 residues. CDR1 MNHNS and CDR2 SASEGT come from the germline V gene. After removal of 2 bases from V and 4 bases from J, the junction contained 12 bases not matched to a gene. In nucleotides, the CDR3 is TGTGCCAGCAGTGAACGGTATAGCGGGGGGGCGGTATCCACCGGGGAGCTGTTTTTT. Translating gives CASSERYSGGAVSTGELFF.

The V and J genes are TRBV7-2 and TRBJ1-2; D may be TRBD1 (6 bases). This CDR3 contains 12 residues. V lost 5 bases and J 8 bases, leaving 12 bases between the germline ends. Germline V gene lookup returns CDR1 SGHTA and CDR2 FQGNSA. CDR3 DNA: TGTGCCAGCAGCGAAGGGGGGGGAGGCTACACCTTC. It encodes CASSEGGGGYTF. The full variable domain, rest sourced from reference TRBV7-2 and TRBJ1-2, is GAGVSQSPSNKVTEKGKDVELRCDPISGHTALYWYRQSLGQGLEFLIYFQGNSAPDKSGLPSDRFSAERTGGSVSTLTIQRTQQEDSAVYLCASSEGGGGYTFGSGTRLTVV.

The sample holds one count of this clone. The chain employs TRBV11-3 and TRBJ2-7; possibly TRBD1 for D (6 bases). There are 13 residues in the CDR3. V lost 3 bases to trimming and J lost 3 bases, with 9 bases between them. Germline loops: CDR1 SGHNT, CDR2 YENEEA. CDR3 in amino acids: CASSFGRGYEQYF. The CDR3 DNA follows: TGTGCCAGCAGCTTTGGCAGGGGCTACGAGCAGTACTTC.

J is TRBJ2-2 and V is TRBV3-1 (or the pseudogene TRBV3-2), with D hard to call. This CDR3 region has 12 residues. Germline V gene data show CDR1 as LGHDT and CDR2 as YNNKEL (reference sequence). V was clipped by 4 bases and J by 7 bases, with 7 bases between them. CDR3 region: CASSPRIGELFF. The CDR3 nucleotides read TGTGCCAGCAGCCCGAGGATCGGGGAGCTGTTTTTT.

The chain recombines TRBV5-1 with TRBJ2-7, with 11 bases that match TRBD2. The J segment lost 4 bases and the V segment lost 3 bases, leaving 6 bases of the junction unmatched. The CDR3 contains 15 residues. CDR1 SGHRS and CDR2 YFSETQ come from the germline V gene. The CDR3 coding sequence is TGCGCCAGCAGCTACGAGACTAGCGGGACTTACGAGCAGTACTTC. This sequence encodes CASSYETSGTYEQYF.

The chain recombines TRBV5-1 with TRBJ2-3; possibly TRBD2 for D (5 bases). The CDR3 loop spans 14 amino acids. CDR1 SGHRS and CDR2 YFSETQ come from the germline V gene. V lost 3 bases and J 2 bases, leaving 10 bases between the germline ends. The CDR3 protein is CASSYEGNTDTQYF. The CDR3, as DNA: TGCGCCAGCAGCTATGAGGGAAACACAGATACGCAGTATTTT.

This chain joins TRBV9 and TRBJ1-4, with TRBD1 matching 11 bases. V trimming: 4 bases; J trimming: 8 bases; junction bases outside the gene matches: 7. This CDR3 has 15 residues. CDR1 is SGDLS and CDR2 is YYNGEE in the germline V gene. DNA for the CDR3: TGTGCCAGCAGCCTCCGGACAGGGGGCTCGGAAAAACTGTTTTTT. Amino acids: CASSLRTGGSEKLFF.

This clone has a single count. The genes are TRBV6-5 and TRBJ1-2; D is uncertain. Germline V gene sequence: CDR1 MNHEY, CDR2 SVGAGI. The CDR3 runs to 13 residues. With 0 bases removed from V and 6 bases from J, the gap between germline ends came to 8 bases. CDR3: CASSYSVGDGYTF. Written as DNA, the CDR3 is TGTGCCAGCAGTTACTCGGTCGGGGATGGCTACACCTTC.